The 3 T cell receptor beta chains reported below all come from one sample, sequenced in a study of molecular identifiers for immune sequencing clone quantification. TCRdb passed the PCR reads through MiXCR, listing each CDR3 protein once. Of 460,000 or so distinct CDR3 sequences listed, roughly 24% are singletons. The sequenced sample consisted of naive CD8+ T cells from blood, with Jurkat cell RNA spiked in. Subset of the sample: FACS-sorted CD8+CD4-CCR7+CD45RA+ naive T cells. The receptors stem from a human donor in good health. Some libraries in this study had Jurkat cell RNA spiked in.

The rearrangement links TRBV7-9 to TRBJ1-1; maybe TRBD1 (5 bases). V gave up 2 bases and J gave up 0 bases, with 16 bases separating them. The CDR3 extends over 17 amino acids. Germline V gene data show CDR1 as SEHNR and CDR2 as FQNEAQ (reference sequence). The CDR3 here is CASSLNLQGPLNTEAFF. The DNA for the CDR3 is TGTGCCAGCAGCTTAAATCTCCAGGGACCCTTGAACACTGAAGCTTTCTTT.

Comment on this clonotype: This may come from a read error, since a much larger clone is one base off. The chain has TRBV13 and TRBJ2-3; possible D gene TRBD2, 5 bases. The CDR3 has 16 amino acids. The germline gives CDR1 PRHDT, CDR2 FYEKMQ (reference sequence). Trimming removed 5 bases at V and 3 bases at J, with 18 bases between. DNA for the CDR3: TGTGCCAGCAGCCCACCGGACTTCAGAAGTACAGATACGCAGTATTTT. Amino acids: CASSPPDFRSTDTQYF.

Comments on this clonotype: An end of the junction differs from the germline gene, which may be a read error. The chain carries TRBV2 and TRBJ2-5; TRBD2 might be the D (6 bases). The CDR3 has 15 residues. Germline CDR1 and CDR2: SNHLY and FYNNEI. CDR3 coding DNA: TGTGCCAGCAGAACTAGAGCGGGTTTCCAAGAGCCCCAGTACTTC. Protein product: CASRTRAGFQEPQYF.